This T cell receptor beta chain was found in a study of beta chain features in type 1 diabetes. Study-level results: People with Type 1 diabetes carried modestly yet significantly shorter TCRB CDR3s in all four CD4+ subsets. Patients with type 1 diabetes carried fewer insertions and had more deletions at their VDJ junctions.

Reverse transcribing all isolated RNA meant expressed TCRB transcripts were sequenced. Some clones are missing from TCRdb's copy, which holds only in-frame ones; the method was immunoSEQ multiplex PCR. The sample has approximately 240,000 clones, roughly 16% seen once. Via the markers CD45RO/CCR7/CD25/CD127/CD95/CD27, stem cell-like memory, regulatory, central memory and naive CD4+ cells were sorted. This CDR3 region has 14 residues. Trimming took 4 bases from V and 5 from J; bases not matched to a gene: 1. CDR1 is KGHSH and CDR2 is LQKENI in the germline V gene. This clone was seen a handful of times. Its antigen is undetermined.

This clonotype was sampled from a man aged 25-40 years with type 1 diabetes. V and J are TRBV18 and TRBJ2-1; 11 nucleotides align to TRBD2. Input material: naive CD4+ T cells from blood. This CDR3 is CASSQTSGDNEQFF. CDR3 nucleotide sequence: TGTGCCAGCTCACAGACTAGCGGGGACAATGAGCAGTTCTTC.